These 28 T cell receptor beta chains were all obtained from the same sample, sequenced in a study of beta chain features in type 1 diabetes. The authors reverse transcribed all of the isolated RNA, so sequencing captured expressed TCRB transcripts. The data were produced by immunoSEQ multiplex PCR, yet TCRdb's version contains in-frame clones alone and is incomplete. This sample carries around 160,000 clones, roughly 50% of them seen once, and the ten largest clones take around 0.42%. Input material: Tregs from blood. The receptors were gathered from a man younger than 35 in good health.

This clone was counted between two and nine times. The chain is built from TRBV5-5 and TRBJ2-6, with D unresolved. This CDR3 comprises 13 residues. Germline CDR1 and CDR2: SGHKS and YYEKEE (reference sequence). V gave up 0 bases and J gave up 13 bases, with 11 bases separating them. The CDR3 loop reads CASSLESRLVLTF. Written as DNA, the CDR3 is TGTGCCAGCAGCTTGGAATCGAGGTTGGTCCTGACTTTC.

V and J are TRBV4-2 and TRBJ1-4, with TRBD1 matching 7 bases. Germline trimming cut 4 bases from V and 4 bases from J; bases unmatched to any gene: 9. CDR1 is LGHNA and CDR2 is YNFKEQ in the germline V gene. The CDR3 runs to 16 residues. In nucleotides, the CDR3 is TGTGCCAGCAGCCTTATACGACAGGGAGGTAATGAAAAACTGTTTTTT. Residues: CASSLIRQGGNEKLFF.

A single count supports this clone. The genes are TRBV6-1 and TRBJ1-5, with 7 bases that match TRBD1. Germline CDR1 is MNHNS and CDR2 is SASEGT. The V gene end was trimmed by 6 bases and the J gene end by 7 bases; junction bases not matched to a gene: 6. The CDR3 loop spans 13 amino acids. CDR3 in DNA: TGTGCCAGCAGCTGGGACAGTGGGCAGCCCCAGCATTTT. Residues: CASSWDSGQPQHF.

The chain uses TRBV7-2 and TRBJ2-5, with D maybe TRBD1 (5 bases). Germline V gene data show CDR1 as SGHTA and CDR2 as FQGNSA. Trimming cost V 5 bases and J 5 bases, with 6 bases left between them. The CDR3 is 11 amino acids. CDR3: CASSRQETQYF. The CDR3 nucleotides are TGTGCCAGCAGCCGACAGGAGACCCAGTACTTC.

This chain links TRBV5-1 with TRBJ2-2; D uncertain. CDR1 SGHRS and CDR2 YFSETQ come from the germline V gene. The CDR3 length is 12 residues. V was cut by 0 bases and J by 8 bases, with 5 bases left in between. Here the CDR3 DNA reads TGCGCCAGCAGCTTGGTCGGGGGGGAGCTGTTTTTT. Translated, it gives CASSLVGGELFF.

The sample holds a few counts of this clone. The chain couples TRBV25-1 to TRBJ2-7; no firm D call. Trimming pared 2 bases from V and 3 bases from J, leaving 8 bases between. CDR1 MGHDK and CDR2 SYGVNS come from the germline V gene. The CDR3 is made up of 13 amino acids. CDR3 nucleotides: TGTGCCAGCAGTGAAATGGGCAGCTACGAGCAGTACTTC. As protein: CASSEMGSYEQYF.

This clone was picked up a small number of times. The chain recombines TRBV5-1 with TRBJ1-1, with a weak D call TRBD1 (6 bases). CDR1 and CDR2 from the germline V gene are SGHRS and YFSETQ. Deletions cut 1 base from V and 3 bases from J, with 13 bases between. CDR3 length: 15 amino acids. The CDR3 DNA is TGCGCCAGCAGCTTGAATCCCTCAGGGGACACTGAAGCTTTCTTT. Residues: CASSLNPSGDTEAFF.

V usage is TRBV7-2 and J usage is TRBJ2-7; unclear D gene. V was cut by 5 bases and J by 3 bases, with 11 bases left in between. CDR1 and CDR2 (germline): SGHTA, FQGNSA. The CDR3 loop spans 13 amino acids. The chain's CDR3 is CASSLLGGYEQYF. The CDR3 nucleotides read TGTGCCAGCAGCCTCCTTGGCGGCTACGAGCAGTACTTC.

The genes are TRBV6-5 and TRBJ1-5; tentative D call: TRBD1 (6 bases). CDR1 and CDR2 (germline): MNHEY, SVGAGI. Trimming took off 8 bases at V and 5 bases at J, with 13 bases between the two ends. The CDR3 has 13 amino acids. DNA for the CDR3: TGTGCCAGCGCCTCAGGGGCCCATCAGCCCCAGCATTTT. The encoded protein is CASASGAHQPQHF.

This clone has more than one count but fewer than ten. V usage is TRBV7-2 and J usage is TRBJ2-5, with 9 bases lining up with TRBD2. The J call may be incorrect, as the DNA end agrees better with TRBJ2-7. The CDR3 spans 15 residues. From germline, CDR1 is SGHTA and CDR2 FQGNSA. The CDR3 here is CASSLGGGRVSEQYF. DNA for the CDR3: TGTGCCAGCAGCTTAGGTGGCGGGAGGGTCAGCGAGCAGTACTTC.

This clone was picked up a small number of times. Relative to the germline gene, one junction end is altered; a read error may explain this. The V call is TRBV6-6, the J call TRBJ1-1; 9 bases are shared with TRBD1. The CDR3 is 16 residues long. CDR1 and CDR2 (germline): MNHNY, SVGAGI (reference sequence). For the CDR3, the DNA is TGTGCCAGCAGACCCCCCCGGGACAGGGTGGGTACTGAAGCCTTCTTT. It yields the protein CASRPPRDRVGTEAFF.

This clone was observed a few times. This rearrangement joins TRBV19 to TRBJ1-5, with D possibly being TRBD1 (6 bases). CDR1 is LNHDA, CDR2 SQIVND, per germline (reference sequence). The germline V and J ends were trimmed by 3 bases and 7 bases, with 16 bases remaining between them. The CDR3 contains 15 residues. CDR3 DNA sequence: TGTGCCAGTAGTATTCGCAGGGGCCTCGGGCAGCCCCAGCATTTT. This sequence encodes CASSIRRGLGQPQHF.

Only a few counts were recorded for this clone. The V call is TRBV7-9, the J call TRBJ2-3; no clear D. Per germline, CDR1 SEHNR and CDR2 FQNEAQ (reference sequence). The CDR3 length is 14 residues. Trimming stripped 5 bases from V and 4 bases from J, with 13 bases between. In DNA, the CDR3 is TGTGCCAGCAGCCACAATGGCCGGGCAGATACGCAGTATTTT. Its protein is CASSHNGRADTQYF.

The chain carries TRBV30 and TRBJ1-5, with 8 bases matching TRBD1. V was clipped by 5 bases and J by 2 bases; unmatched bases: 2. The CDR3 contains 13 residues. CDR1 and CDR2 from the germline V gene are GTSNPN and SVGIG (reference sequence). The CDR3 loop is CAWDRGGNQPQHF. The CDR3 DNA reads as TGTGCCTGGGACAGGGGTGGCAATCAGCCCCAGCATTTT.

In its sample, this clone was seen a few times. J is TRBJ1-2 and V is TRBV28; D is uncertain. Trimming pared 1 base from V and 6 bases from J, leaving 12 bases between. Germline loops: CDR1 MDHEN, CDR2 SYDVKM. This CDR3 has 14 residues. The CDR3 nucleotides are TGTGCCAGCAGTTTATCCGTGAATTTAGATGGCTACACCTTC. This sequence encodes CASSLSVNLDGYTF.

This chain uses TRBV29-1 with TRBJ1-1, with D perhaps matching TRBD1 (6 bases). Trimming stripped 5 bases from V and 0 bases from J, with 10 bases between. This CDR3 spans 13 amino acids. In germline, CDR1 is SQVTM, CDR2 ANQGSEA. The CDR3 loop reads CSVTGQLNTEAFF. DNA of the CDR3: TGCAGCGTTACCGGACAGTTGAACACTGAAGCTTTCTTT. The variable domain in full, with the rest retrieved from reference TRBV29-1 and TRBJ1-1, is SAVISQKPSRDICQRGTSLTIQCQVDSQVTMMFWYRQQPGQSLTLIATANQGSEATYESGFVIDKFPISRPNLTFSTLTVSNMSPEDSSIYLCSVTGQLNTEAFFGQGTRLTVV.

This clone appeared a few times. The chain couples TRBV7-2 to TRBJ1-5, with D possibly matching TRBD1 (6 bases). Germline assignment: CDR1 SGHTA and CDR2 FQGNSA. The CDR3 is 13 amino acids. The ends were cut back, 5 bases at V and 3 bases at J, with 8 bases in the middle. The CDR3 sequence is CASSRQDNQPQHF. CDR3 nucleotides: TGTGCCAGCAGCCGACAGGACAATCAGCCCCAGCATTTT.

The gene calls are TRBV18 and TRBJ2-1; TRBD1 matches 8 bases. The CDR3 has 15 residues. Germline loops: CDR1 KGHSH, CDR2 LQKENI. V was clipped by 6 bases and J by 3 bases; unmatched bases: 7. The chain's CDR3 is CASSDRGSRYNEQFF. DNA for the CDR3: TGTGCCAGCTCCGACAGGGGTTCCCGCTACAATGAGCAGTTCTTC. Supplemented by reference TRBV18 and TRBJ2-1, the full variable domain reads NAGVMQNPRHLVRRRGQEARLRCSPMKGHSHVYWYRQLPEEGLKFMVYLQKENIIDESGMPKERFSAEFPKEGPSILRIQQVVRGDSAAYFCASSDRGSRYNEQFFGPGTRLTVL.

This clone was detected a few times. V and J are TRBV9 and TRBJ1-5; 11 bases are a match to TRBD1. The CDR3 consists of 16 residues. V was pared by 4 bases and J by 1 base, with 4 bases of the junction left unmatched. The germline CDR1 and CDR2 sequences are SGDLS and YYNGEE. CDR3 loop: CASSPGTGGSNQPQHF. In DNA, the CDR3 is TGTGCCAGCAGCCCGGGGACAGGGGGGAGCAATCAGCCCCAGCATTTT.

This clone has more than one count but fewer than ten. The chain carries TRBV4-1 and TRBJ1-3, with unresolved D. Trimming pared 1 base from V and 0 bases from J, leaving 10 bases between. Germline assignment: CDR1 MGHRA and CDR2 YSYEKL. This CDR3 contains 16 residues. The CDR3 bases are TGCGCCAGCAGCCAAGCGACAACAAACTCTGGAAACACCATATATTTT. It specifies CASSQATTNSGNTIYF.

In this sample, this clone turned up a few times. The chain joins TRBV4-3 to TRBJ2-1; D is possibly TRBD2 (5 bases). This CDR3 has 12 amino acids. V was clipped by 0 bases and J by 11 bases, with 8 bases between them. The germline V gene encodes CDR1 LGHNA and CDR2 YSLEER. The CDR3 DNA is TGCGCCAGCAGCCAAGAGTCGGGGAAGCAGTTCTTC. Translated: CASSQESGKQFF.

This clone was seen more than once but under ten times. The CDR3 loop reads CASSRRLAESNEQFF. The DNA for the CDR3 is TGCGCCAGCAGCCGGCGACTAGCGGAAAGCAATGAGCAGTTCTTC. The chain carries TRBV5-1 and TRBJ2-1; 9 bases are shared with TRBD2. Germline values: CDR1 SGHRS, CDR2 YFSETQ. The J segment lost 6 bases and the V segment lost 4 bases, leaving 8 bases of the junction unmatched. The CDR3 has 15 residues.

The CDR3 DNA follows: TGTGCCAGCGCAATCATGGGGGGATCGAACACTGAAGCTTTCTTT. It translates to CASAIMGGSNTEAFF. The chain carries TRBV7-6 and TRBJ1-1, with a possible D match to TRBD1 (5 bases). There are 15 residues in the CDR3. V gave up 8 bases and J gave up 1 base, with 17 bases separating them. Per germline, CDR1 SGHVS and CDR2 FNYEAQ. Using reference TRBV7-6 and TRBJ1-1 for the parts outside the CDR3, the full variable domain is GAGVSQSPRYKVTKRGQDVALRCDPISGHVSLYWYRQALGQGPEFLTYFNYEAQQDKSGLPNDRFSAERPEGSISTLTIQRTEQRDSAMYRCASAIMGGSNTEAFFGQGTRLTVV.

The CDR3 DNA reads as TGTGCCAGCAGTCGGACAACCGTACCGACTGAAGCTTTCTTT. Translated, it gives CASSRTTVPTEAFF. V usage is TRBV11-2 and J usage is TRBJ1-1; TRBD1 is a possible D gene (5 bases). CDR1 is SGHAT and CDR2 is FQNNGV in the germline V gene. V gave up 6 bases and J gave up 5 bases, with 16 bases separating them. This CDR3 region has 14 residues.

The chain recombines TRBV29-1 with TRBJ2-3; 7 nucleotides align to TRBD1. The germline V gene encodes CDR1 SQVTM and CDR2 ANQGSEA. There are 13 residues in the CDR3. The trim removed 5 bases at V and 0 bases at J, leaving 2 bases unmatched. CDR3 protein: CSVRGRSTDTQYF. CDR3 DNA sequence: TGCAGCGTTAGGGGGCGTAGCACAGATACGCAGTATTTT.

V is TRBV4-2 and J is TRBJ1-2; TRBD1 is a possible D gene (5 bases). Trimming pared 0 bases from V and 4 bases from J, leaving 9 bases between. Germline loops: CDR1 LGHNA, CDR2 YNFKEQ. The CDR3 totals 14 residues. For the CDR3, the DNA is TGTGCCAGCAGCCAAGATCCAGGGCGCTATGGCTACACCTTC. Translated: CASSQDPGRYGYTF.

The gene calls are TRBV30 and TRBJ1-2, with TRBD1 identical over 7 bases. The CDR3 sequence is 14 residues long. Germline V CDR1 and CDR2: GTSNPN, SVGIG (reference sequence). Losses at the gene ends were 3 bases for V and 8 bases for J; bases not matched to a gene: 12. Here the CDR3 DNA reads TGTGCCTGGAGCCAGGGGGTTCGGACTATCGGCTACACCTTC. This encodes CAWSQGVRTIGYTF.

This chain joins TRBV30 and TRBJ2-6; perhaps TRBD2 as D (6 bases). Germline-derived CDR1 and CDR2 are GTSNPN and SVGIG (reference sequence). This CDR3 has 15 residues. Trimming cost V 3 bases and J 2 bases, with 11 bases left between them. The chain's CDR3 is CAWRAREAGANVLTF. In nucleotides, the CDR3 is TGTGCCTGGAGGGCCAGGGAGGCTGGGGCCAACGTCCTGACTTTC.